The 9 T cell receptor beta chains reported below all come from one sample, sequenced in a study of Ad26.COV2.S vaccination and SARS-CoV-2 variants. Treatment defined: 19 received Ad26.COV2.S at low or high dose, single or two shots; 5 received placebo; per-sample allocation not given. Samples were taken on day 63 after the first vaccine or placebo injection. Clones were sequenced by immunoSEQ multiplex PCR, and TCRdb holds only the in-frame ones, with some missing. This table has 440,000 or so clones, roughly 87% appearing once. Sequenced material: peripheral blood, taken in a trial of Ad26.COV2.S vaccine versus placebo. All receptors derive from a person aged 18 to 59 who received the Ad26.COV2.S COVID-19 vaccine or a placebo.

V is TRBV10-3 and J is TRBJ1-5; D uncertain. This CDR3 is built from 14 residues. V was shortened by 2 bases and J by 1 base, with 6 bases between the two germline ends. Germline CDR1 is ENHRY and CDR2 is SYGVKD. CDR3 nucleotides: TGTGCCATCAGTGAGGGGGTGAGCAATCAGCCCCAGCATTTT. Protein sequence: CAISEGVSNQPQHF.

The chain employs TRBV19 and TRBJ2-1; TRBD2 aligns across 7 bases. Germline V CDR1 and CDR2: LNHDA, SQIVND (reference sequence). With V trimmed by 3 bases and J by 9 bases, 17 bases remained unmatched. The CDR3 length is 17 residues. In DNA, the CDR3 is TGTGCCAGTAGTATGCGGGGCGAAGCCGCGGGAGAGGTTGAGCAGTTCTTC. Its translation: CASSMRGEAAGEVEQFF.

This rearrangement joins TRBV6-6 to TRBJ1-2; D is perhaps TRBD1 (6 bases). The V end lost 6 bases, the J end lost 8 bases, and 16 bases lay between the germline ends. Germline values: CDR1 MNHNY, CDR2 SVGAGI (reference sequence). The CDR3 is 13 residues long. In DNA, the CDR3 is TGTGCCAGCAGCCCAACAGGGTCGGTCGGCTACACCTTC. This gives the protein CASSPTGSVGYTF.

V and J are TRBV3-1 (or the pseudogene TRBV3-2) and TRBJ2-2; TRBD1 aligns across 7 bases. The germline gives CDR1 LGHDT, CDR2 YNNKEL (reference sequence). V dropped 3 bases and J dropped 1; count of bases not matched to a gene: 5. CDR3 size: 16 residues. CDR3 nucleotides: TGTGCCAGCAGCCACCTAAGACAGGGGAACACCGGGGAGCTGTTTTTT. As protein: CASSHLRQGNTGELFF.

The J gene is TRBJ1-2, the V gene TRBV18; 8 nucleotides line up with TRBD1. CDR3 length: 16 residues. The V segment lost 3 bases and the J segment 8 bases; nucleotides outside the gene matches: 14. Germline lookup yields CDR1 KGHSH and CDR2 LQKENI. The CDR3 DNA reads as TGTGCCAGCTCACCTTTGGACAGGGCCCAAAAGAGGGGCTACACCTTC. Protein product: CASSPLDRAQKRGYTF.

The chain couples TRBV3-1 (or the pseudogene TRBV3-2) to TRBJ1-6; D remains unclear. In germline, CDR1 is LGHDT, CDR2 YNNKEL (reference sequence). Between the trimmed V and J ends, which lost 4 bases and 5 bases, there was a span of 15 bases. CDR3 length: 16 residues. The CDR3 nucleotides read TGTGCCAGCAGCCCCACCATGGGCAGCAATAATTCACCCCTCCACTTT. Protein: CASSPTMGSNNSPLHF.

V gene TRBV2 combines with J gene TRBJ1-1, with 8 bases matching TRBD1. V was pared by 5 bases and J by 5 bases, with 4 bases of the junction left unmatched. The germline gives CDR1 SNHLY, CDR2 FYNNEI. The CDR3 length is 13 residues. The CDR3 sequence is CASSRQGRTEAFF. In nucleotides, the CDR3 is TGTGCCAGCAGTCGACAGGGGAGGACTGAAGCTTTCTTT.

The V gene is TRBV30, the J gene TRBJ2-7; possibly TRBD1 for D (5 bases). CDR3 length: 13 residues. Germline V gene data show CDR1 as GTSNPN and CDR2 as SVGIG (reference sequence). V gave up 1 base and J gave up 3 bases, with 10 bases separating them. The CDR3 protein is CAWSANQGYEQYF. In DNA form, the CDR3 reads TGTGCCTGGAGTGCTAATCAGGGCTACGAGCAGTACTTC.

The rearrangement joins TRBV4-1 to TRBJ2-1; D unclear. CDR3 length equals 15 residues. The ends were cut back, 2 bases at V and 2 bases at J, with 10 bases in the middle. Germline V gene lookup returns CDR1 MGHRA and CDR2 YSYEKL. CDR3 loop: CASSQYGRTYNEQFF. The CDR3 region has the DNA TGCGCCAGCAGCCAATATGGACGGACCTACAATGAGCAGTTCTTC.